One sample yielded the 6 T cell receptor delta chains listed below, sequenced in a study of gamma-delta T cells after stem cell transplantation. TCRdb re-called the RT-PCR reads via CATT. The table has under 750 delta-chain clones, around a quarter seen once. Specimen: gamma-delta T cells. These receptors originate from a human donor. It is not recorded whose cells these are; they may come from a transplant donor.

By proportion, this clone is large (0.1 to 1%). Other nucleotide sequences in the sample specify the same CDR3. This rearrangement joins TRDV1 to TRDJ1, with a possible D match to TRDD3 (6 bases). This CDR3 comprises 18 residues. Germline CDR1 reads TSWWSYY; CDR2 reads QGS. V was clipped by 0 bases and J by 0 bases, with 17 bases between them. The chain's CDR3 is CALGELWALGVYTDKLIF. In nucleotides, the CDR3 is TGTGCTCTTGGGGAACTATGGGCTTTGGGGGTCTACACCGATAAACTCATCTTT.

By share of the sample, this clone is large. CDR3 in DNA: TGTGCCTGTGACAGTACTGGAAGCTCCTGGGACACCCGACAGATGTTTTTC. Its translation: CACDSTGSSWDTRQMFF. The chain carries TRDV2 and TRDJ3, with D maybe TRDD3 (5 bases). Trimming left V 2 bases short and J 0 bases short, with 10 bases between. The CDR3 contains 17 residues. Germline V gene data show CDR1 as GEAIGNYY and CDR2 as EKD.

This clone was counted a few times. With only one base between it and a far larger clone, this is likely a read error. Different DNA sequences within this sample yield the same CDR3. The genes are TRDV2 and TRDJ1; D is ambiguous. The CDR3 extends over 17 amino acids. Germline CDR1 and CDR2: GEAIGNYY and EKD. CDR3 DNA: TGTGCCTGTGACACCGTCGCCCGACTCACCATCACCGATAAACTCATCTTC. This gives the protein CACDTVARLTITDKLIF.

Sample share makes this clone hyperexpanded. The chain combines TRDV2 with TRDJ3; a weak D match, TRDD3 (5 bases). V lost 0 bases, J lost 3 bases, and 11 bases lay in between. The CDR3 length is 17 residues. In germline, CDR1 is GEAIGNYY, CDR2 EKD. For the CDR3, the DNA is TGTGCCTGTGACACCATCCGGGGAGACTGGGACACCCGACAGATGTTTTTC. The encoded protein is CACDTIRGDWDTRQMFF.

About this clone itself: The protein held in TCRdb is that of a much larger clone and does not match this DNA's translation at residue 10, likely because of a read error; the protein shown is translated from the DNA. The genes are TRDV1 and TRDJ1; D may be TRDD3 (5 bases). The CDR3 runs to 14 residues. Trimming cost V 6 bases and J 7 bases, with 18 bases left between them. CDR1 is TSWWSYY and CDR2 is QGS in the germline V gene. The CDR3 reads CALGRGIPHFKLIF. The CDR3 bases are TGTGCTCTTGGACGAGGGATCCCTCACTTTAAACTCATCTTT.

Comments on this clone: Translating this DNA gives a protein that differs at residue 8 from the TCRdb one, which belongs to a much larger clone; a read error is likely, and the protein shown is this translation. This sequence joins TRDV1 and TRDJ1; D possibly corresponds to TRDD3 (5 bases). CDR3 length: 14 residues. Trimming shortened V by 6 bases and J by 7 bases, and 18 bases separated the two germline ends. CDR1 TSWWSYY and CDR2 QGS come from the germline V gene. The CDR3 region is CALGRGISHLKLIF. The CDR3 region has the DNA TGTGCTCTTGGACGAGGGATCTCTCACCTTAAACTCATCTTT.